This TCR beta chain is from a study of shared clonotypes between healthy human individuals. Overall study findings and caveats: Only a few donors were included, so the genetic and exposure-history diversity represented was limited. Clonotype sharing among donors likely depends on sequencing depth. Memory subsets generally showed smaller estimated richness than naive subsets did.

Those who donated were healthy HIV-negative adults, with no recent acute infections or vaccinations reported. Germline loops: CDR1 SEHNR, CDR2 FQNEAQ (reference sequence). J was trimmed by 0 bases and V by 3 bases; bases with no gene match: 3. This CDR3 is built from 15 residues. In the case of this clone: Its specificity is not known.

Method: immunoSEQ multiplex PCR; TCRdb's copy keeps in-frame clones and lacks some. Altogether some 2.4 million clones are present, roughly 93% being singletons, with the ten largest covering around 0.37%. The genes are TRBV7-9 and TRBJ1-2; 8 bases are shared with TRBD1. Specimen: naive CD4+ T cells from PBMCs. Subset defined: CD45RA+ positively selected. The origin of this receptor is a young man in good health. Some clones in this sample may be carry-over from other donors' samples. The CDR3 region has the DNA TGTGCCAGCAGCTTCTCAGGGGGCACTAACTATGGCTACACCTTC. Residues: CASSFSGGTNYGYTF.